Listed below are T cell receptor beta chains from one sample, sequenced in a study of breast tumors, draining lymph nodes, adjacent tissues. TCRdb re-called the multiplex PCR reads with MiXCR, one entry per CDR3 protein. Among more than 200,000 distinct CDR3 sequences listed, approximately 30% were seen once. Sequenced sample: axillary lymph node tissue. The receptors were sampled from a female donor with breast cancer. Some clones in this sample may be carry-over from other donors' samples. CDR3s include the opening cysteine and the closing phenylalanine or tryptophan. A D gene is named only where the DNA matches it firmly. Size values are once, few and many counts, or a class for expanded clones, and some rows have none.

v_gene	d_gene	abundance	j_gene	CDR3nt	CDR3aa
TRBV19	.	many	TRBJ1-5	TGTGCCAGTAGTCCGACTATTTTTAGCAATCAGCCCCAGCATTTT	CASSPTIFSNQPQHF
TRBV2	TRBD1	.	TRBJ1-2	TGTGCCAGCAACCGGGACAGGGGAACTCGTGGCTACACCTTC	CASNRDRGTRGYTF
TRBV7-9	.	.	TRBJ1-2	TGCGCCAGCAGCTTAACATACTTAGAGGACTATGGCTACACCTTC	CASSLTYLEDYGYTF
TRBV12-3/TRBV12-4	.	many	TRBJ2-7	TGTGCCAGCAGTCCTCAGCGCTACGAGCAGTACTTC	CASSPQRYEQYF
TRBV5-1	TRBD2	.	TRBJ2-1	TGCGCCAGCAGCTTGGTCCCGGGACTAGCGGGGGGTGAGCAGTTCTTC	CASSLVPGLAGGEQFF
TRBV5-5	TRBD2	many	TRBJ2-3	TGTGCCAGCAGCCTGAGGAGGGGCCTAGCGGGAGGGGAAGATACGCAGTATTTT	CASSLRRGLAGGEDTQYF
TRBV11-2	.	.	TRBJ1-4	TGTGCCAGCAGCTTAGTCAGGAGGACCACTGAAGAACTGTTTTTT	CASSLVRRTTEELFF
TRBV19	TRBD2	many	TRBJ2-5	TGTGCCAGTAGGCTCCGGGGGGAAGAGACCCAGTACTTC	CASRLRGEETQYF
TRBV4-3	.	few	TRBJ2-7	TGCGCCAGCAGCCAAGCGCCAGGGGTAAAGCAGTACTTC	CASSQAPGVKQYF
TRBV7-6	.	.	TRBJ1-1	TGTGCCAGCAGCTTATTCGGGAGGAACACTGAAGCTTTCTTT	CASSLFGRNTEAFF
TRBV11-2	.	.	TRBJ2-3	TGTGCCAGCAGCCTACCCCAAGCGGCAGCAACAGATACGCGGTATTTT	CASSLPQAAATDTRYF
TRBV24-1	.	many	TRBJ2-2	TGTGCCACCAGTCGCGGTACCCTGAACACCGGGGAGCTGTTTTTT	CATSRGTLNTGELFF
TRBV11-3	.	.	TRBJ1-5	TGTGCCAGCAGCTTAGACGGAGAGACCCAGCATTTT	CASSLDGETQHF
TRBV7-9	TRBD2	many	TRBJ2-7	TGTGCCAGCAGCTTAGGTGTAGCGGGAGAACCCTACGAGCAGTACTTC	CASSLGVAGEPYEQYF
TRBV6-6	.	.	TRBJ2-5	TGTGCCAGCAGTCCCCAGGGAAGGACGGGGCCCCAGTACTTC	CASSPQGRTGPQYF
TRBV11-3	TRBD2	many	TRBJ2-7	TGTGCCAGCAGCTCTCTAGCGGGAGGGATTTCAGGCGAGCAGTACTTC	CASSSLAGGISGEQYF
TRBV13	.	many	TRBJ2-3	TGTGCCAGCAGCACTAGACGAGGGACAAGGGGTACGCAGTATTTT	CASSTRRGTRGTQYF
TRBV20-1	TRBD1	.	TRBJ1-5	TGCAGTGCCCTAGCGGGAGGGGGCTACAATGAGCCCCAGCATTTT	CSALAGGGYNEPQHF
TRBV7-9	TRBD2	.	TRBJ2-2	TGTGCCAGCAGCTTAGAGGGAGGGGCCACCGGGGAGCTGTTTTTT	CASSLEGGATGELFF
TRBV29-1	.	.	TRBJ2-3	TGCAGCAGGGGAAGGGGACGAAACACAGATACGCAGTATTTT	CSRGRGRNTDTQYF
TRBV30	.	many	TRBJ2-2	TGTGCCTGGACTGCCAATCAAAACACCGGGGAGCTGTTTTTT	CAWTANQNTGELFF
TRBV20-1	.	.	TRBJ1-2	TGCAGTGCTAGCTTTCCTTCCTATGGCTACACCTTC	CSASFPSYGYTF
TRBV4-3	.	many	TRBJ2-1	TGCGCCAGCAGCCCGGAGACAGGAAGAGACATCTACAATGAGCAGTTCTTC	CASSPETGRDIYNEQFF
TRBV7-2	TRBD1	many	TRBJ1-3	TGTGCCAGCAGCTCTAGGACAGGGGGTGTCCTACGGACCATATATTTT	CASSSRTGGVLRTIYF
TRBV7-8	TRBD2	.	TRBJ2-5	TGTGCCAGCAGATTACTAGCGGGTTTCCAAGAGACCCAGTACTTC	CASRLLAGFQETQYF
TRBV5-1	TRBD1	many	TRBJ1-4	TGCGCCAGCAGCGGGACAGGAACTAATGAAAAACTGTTTTTT	CASSGTGTNEKLFF
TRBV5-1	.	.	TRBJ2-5	TGCGCCAGCAATGTTGCAGGGCTCACAGATAACCAGTACTTC	CASNVAGLTDNQYF
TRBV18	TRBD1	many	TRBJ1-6	TGTGCCAGCTCACCAATCGGACAGGGGGCCAATTCACCCCTCCACTTT	CASSPIGQGANSPLHF
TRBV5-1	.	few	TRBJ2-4	TGCGCCAGCAAGGGGGGGAAAAACATTCAGTACTTC	CASKGGKNIQYF
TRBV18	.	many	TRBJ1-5	TGTGCCAGCTCACCAGGGTATCCTGATCAGCCCCAGCATTTT	CASSPGYPDQPQHF
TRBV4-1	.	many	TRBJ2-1	TGCGCCAGCAGCCCCCAGGGAACTTCCTACAATGAGCAGTTCTTC	CASSPQGTSYNEQFF
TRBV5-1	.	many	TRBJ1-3	TGCGCCAGCAGCTTGGGCGGGTCAGGAGGAAACACCATATATTTT	CASSLGGSGGNTIYF
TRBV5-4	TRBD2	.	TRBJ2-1	TGTGCCAGCAGCTTGCGGGGACTAGCGGGAGGTCATCAGGGTTACAATGAGCAGTTCTTC	CASSLRGLAGGHQGYNEQFF
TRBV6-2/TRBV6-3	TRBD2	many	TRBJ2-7	TGTGCCAGCAGGTCTCTACTAGCGGGGCCCACCTACGAGCAGTACTTC	CASRSLLAGPTYEQYF
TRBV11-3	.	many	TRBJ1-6	TGTGCCAGCAGCACAGACGCGGGGCGCCCAATCCACTTT	CASSTDAGRPIHF
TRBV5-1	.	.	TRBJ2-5	TGCGCCAGCAGCTCTTCAGGGGGGCAAGACACCCAGTACTTC	CASSSSGGQDTQYF
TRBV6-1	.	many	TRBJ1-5	TGTGCCAGCAGTCAAGGGACACCGAATAGCAATCAGCCCCAGCATTTT	CASSQGTPNSNQPQHF
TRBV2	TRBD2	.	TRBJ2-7	TGTGCCAGCAGTGAAGGGACTAGCGGGACCCCAAGGGAGCAGTACTTC	CASSEGTSGTPREQYF
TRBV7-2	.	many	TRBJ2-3	TGTGCCAGCAGCTTAGCGGTGGGGTTGGGCACTAGCACAGATACGCAGTATTTT	CASSLAVGLGTSTDTQYF
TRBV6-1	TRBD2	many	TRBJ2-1	TGTGCCAGCACGGGTAGCGGGAGTTGGAATGAGCAGTTCTTC	CASTGSGSWNEQFF
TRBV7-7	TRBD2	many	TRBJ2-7	TGTGCTAGCAGCCCTGTAGCGGGAGGACCCCCCTACGAGCAGTACTTC	CASSPVAGGPPYEQYF
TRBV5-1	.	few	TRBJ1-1	TGCGCCAGCACTGTGGACAGCGTGAACACTGAAGCTTTCTTT	CASTVDSVNTEAFF
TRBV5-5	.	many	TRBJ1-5	TGTGCCAGCAGCTTCGGACCGATAAATCAGCCCCAGCATTTT	CASSFGPINQPQHF